This record covers a single T cell receptor (beta chain). What it binds is unknown. Germline V lookup: CDR1 GTSNPN, CDR2 SVGIG (reference sequence). V gave up 4 bases and J gave up 7 bases, with 13 bases separating them. The CDR3 is 13 amino acids. The sample belongs to a study of T cell responses to AZD1222 COVID-19 vaccine. The study, taken as a whole, reports: The breadth and depth of Spike-specific TCRs increased once two AZD1222 doses had been given. Donors were mostly white British, more females; clonal diversity possibly underestimated. The study identified only five to seven AZD1222 recipients as seropositive at baseline. Repertoire sampling occurred only after the peak T cell response.

TCRdb's table, derived via immunoSEQ multiplex PCR, lists solely in-frame clones and lacks some. The table lists about 84,000 clones, about 85% of them singletons. This TCR came from an adult in good health. Sequences were derived from peripheral blood, sampled on day 0 of AZD1222 vaccination. The V gene is TRBV30, the J gene TRBJ1-4; TRBD1 is a possible D gene (5 bases). The chain's CDR3 is CAWNGRGGEKLFF. CDR3 nucleotides: TGTGCCTGGAACGGAAGGGGCGGTGAAAAACTGTTTTTT.